These T cell receptor beta chains were read from a single sample in a study of beta chain features in type 1 diabetes. The assay was immunoSEQ multiplex PCR, and TCRdb's table has in-frame clones only and misses some. The sample consists of 150,000 to 200,000 clones, roughly 59% of them appearing once. Sequences were obtained from naive CD4+ T cells from blood. The receptors were sampled from a man aged 30 to 39 with type 1 diabetes. Both conserved end residues are part of each CDR3. A D gene is named only where the DNA matches it firmly. Clone size is shown for a subset of rows, as once, few, many or a class of expanded clone.

V: TRBV29-1
D: .
size: few
J: TRBJ1-1
CDR3: CSVEEWGQEAFF
DNA: TGCAGCGTTGAAGAATGGGGACAAGAAGCTTTCTTT

V: TRBV19
D: .
size: .
J: TRBJ2-4
CDR3: CARPLAKNIQYF
DNA: TGTGCCAGACCCTTAGCCAAAAACATTCAGTACTTC

V: TRBV29-1
D: TRBD1
size: .
J: TRBJ2-7
CDR3: CSVSMDREIYEQYF
DNA: TGCAGCGTCAGTATGGACAGGGAAATTTACGAGCAGTACTTC

V: TRBV29-1
D: TRBD1
size: .
J: TRBJ2-5
CDR3: CSVAVRGWKETQYF
DNA: TGCAGCGTTGCCGTCAGGGGGTGGAAGGAGACCCAGTACTTC

V: TRBV2
D: .
size: .
J: TRBJ2-5
CDR3: CASSGTGGRQETQYF
DNA: TGTGCCAGCAGTGGGACAGGTGGGAGGCAAGAGACCCAGTACTTC

V: TRBV9
D: .
size: .
J: TRBJ2-3
CDR3: CASSALSTDTQYF
DNA: TGTGCCAGCAGCGCCCTCAGCACAGATACGCAGTATTTT

V: TRBV27
D: .
size: .
J: TRBJ2-1
CDR3: CASSLSRGSTYNEQFF
DNA: TGTGCCAGCAGTTTATCCAGGGGTAGCACCTACAATGAGCAGTTCTTC

V: TRBV9
D: TRBD2
size: .
J: TRBJ2-3
CDR3: CASSVGSGGDTQYF
DNA: TGTGCCAGCAGCGTAGGTAGCGGGGGAGATACGCAGTATTTT

V: TRBV21-1
D: .
size: .
J: TRBJ2-1
CDR3: CATLNGQVANEQFF
DNA: TGTGCCACCCTGAATGGACAGGTAGCGAATGAGCAGTTCTTC

V: TRBV10-1
D: .
size: .
J: TRBJ2-1
CDR3: CASSEGQSYNEQLF
DNA: TGCGCCAGCAGTGAGGGACAGTCCTACAATGAGCAGCTCTTC

V: TRBV9
D: .
size: .
J: TRBJ1-3
CDR3: CASSGPGSGNTIYF
DNA: TGTGCCAGCAGTGGACCAGGCTCTGGAAACACCATATATTTT

V: TRBV9
D: .
size: .
J: TRBJ1-6
CDR3: CASSVAGVNSPLHF
DNA: TGTGCCAGCAGCGTAGCAGGGGTAAATTCACCCCTCCACTTT

V: TRBV7-2
D: .
size: .
J: TRBJ2-1
CDR3: CASSLVGRGYNEQFF
DNA: TGTGCCAGCAGCTTAGTGGGCAGGGGATACAATGAGCAGTTCTTC

V: TRBV28
D: .
size: once
J: TRBJ2-6
CDR3: CASSPEWANVLTF
DNA: TGTGCCAGCAGCCCTGAGTGGGCCAACGTCCTGACTTTC

V: TRBV7-9
D: .
size: .
J: TRBJ2-1
CDR3: CASSPRTETYNEQFF
DNA: TGTGCCAGCAGCCCTCGGACAGAGACCTACAATGAGCAGTTCTTC

V: TRBV29-1
D: .
size: .
J: TRBJ1-2
CDR3: CSVDRDFYGYTF
DNA: TGCAGCGTTGATCGGGATTTCTATGGCTACACCTTC

V: TRBV14
D: TRBD1
size: .
J: TRBJ2-2
CDR3: CASTDRLSGELFF
DNA: TGTGCCAGCACGGACAGGTTGTCCGGGGAGCTGTTTTTT

V: TRBV29-1
D: TRBD2
size: .
J: TRBJ2-7
CDR3: CSVAPAGEYEQYF
DNA: TGCAGCGTTGCTCCAGCGGGGGAGTACGAGCAGTACTTC

V: TRBV30
D: .
size: few
J: TRBJ2-5
CDR3: CAWRAGGDGETQYF
DNA: TGTGCCTGGAGGGCAGGCGGGGATGGGGAGACCCAGTACTTC

V: TRBV14
D: .
size: .
J: TRBJ1-2
CDR3: CASSQVRSLYGYTF
DNA: TGTGCCAGCAGCCAAGTTCGAAGTCTCTATGGCTACACCTTC

V: TRBV29-1
D: .
size: .
J: TRBJ1-2
CDR3: CSVGDWEFSYGYTF
DNA: TGCAGCGTTGGGGATTGGGAGTTTAGCTATGGCTACACCTTC

V: TRBV9
D: .
size: .
J: TRBJ2-3
CDR3: CASSDHLTPSTDTQYF
DNA: TGTGCCAGCAGCGATCACCTAACCCCTAGCACAGATACGCAGTATTTT

V: TRBV16
D: TRBD1
size: .
J: TRBJ1-2
CDR3: CASSQWDRGNYGYTF
DNA: TGTGCCAGCAGCCAATGGGACAGGGGAAACTATGGCTACACCTTC

V: TRBV13
D: .
size: .
J: TRBJ2-1
CDR3: CASSLSHLNNEQFF
DNA: TGTGCCAGCAGCTTAAGCCATTTGAACAATGAGCAGTTCTTC

V: TRBV29-1
D: TRBD1
size: few
J: TRBJ1-2
CDR3: CSVARGSDYGYTF
DNA: TGCAGCGTTGCCAGGGGGTCCGACTATGGCTACACCTTC

V: TRBV11-3
D: .
size: .
J: TRBJ2-7
CDR3: CASSPGPNAYEQYF
DNA: TGTGCCAGCAGCCCAGGACCGAACGCCTACGAGCAGTACTTC

V: TRBV6-5
D: .
size: few
J: TRBJ2-3
CDR3: CASRANSPDTQYF
DNA: TGTGCCAGCAGGGCCAACAGCCCAGATACGCAGTATTTT

V: TRBV9
D: .
size: .
J: TRBJ1-3
CDR3: CASSVDGRPSGNTIYF
DNA: TGTGCCAGCAGCGTAGACGGCAGGCCCTCTGGAAACACCATATATTTT

V: TRBV2
D: .
size: .
J: TRBJ1-2
CDR3: CASRIAQGDGYTF
DNA: TGTGCCAGCAGAATAGCACAGGGAGATGGCTACACCTTC

V: TRBV29-1
D: .
size: .
J: TRBJ2-5
CDR3: CSALRTLEETQYF
DNA: TGCAGCGCTCTCCGGACTCTCGAAGAGACCCAGTACTTC

V: TRBV7-8
D: .
size: few
J: TRBJ2-3
CDR3: CASSLSVVTDTQYF
DNA: TGTGCCAGCAGCTTATCCGTGGTCACAGATACGCAGTATTTT

V: TRBV6-5
D: .
size: few
J: TRBJ2-1
CDR3: CASSYRVPSSYNEQFF
DNA: TGTGCCAGCAGTTATCGGGTCCCGAGCTCCTACAATGAGCAGTTCTTC

V: TRBV7-9
D: .
size: .
J: TRBJ2-3
CDR3: CASSLGGASDTQYF
DNA: TGTGCCAGCAGCTTAGGCGGGGCTTCAGATACGCAGTATTTT

V: TRBV11-2
D: TRBD2
size: .
J: TRBJ2-3
CDR3: CASSARLAERTDTQYF
DNA: TGTGCCAGCAGCGCTCGACTAGCGGAGAGAACAGATACGCAGTATTTT

V: TRBV30
D: .
size: .
J: TRBJ1-1
CDR3: CAWSSRSAEAFF
DNA: TGTGCCTGGAGCAGCAGAAGCGCTGAAGCTTTCTTT

V: TRBV30
D: TRBD1
size: .
J: TRBJ1-6
CDR3: CAWISPQGVNSPLHF
DNA: TGTGCCTGGATATCCCCCCAGGGGGTTAATTCACCCCTCCACTTT

V: TRBV30
D: .
size: .
J: TRBJ1-2
CDR3: CAWSVTQNYGYTF
DNA: TGTGCCTGGAGTGTAACACAGAACTATGGCTACACCTTC

V: TRBV29-1
D: TRBD1
size: .
J: TRBJ2-6
CDR3: CSVFCDRDSGANVLTF
DNA: TGCAGCGTCTTTTGTGACAGGGACTCTGGGGCCAACGTCCTGACTTTC

V: TRBV7-2
D: .
size: .
J: TRBJ2-1
CDR3: CASSVRHNEQFF
DNA: TGTGCCAGCAGCGTCAGGCACAATGAGCAGTTCTTC

V: TRBV5-6
D: TRBD1
size: .
J: TRBJ2-5
CDR3: CASSGLTGGEETQYF
DNA: TGTGCCAGCAGCGGACTGACAGGGGGCGAAGAGACCCAGTACTTC

V: TRBV10-3
D: .
size: few
J: TRBJ2-1
CDR3: CAISEVEFSYNEQFF
DNA: TGTGCCATCAGTGAGGTGGAGTTTTCCTACAATGAGCAGTTCTTC

V: TRBV18
D: TRBD1
size: .
J: TRBJ2-5
CDR3: CASSSGQQETQYF
DNA: TGTGCCAGCTCATCGGGACAGCAAGAGACCCAGTACTTC

V: TRBV25-1
D: .
size: few
J: TRBJ2-3
CDR3: CASRGTDTQYF
DNA: TGTGCCAGCAGGGGCACAGATACGCAGTATTTT

V: TRBV6-6
D: .
size: .
J: TRBJ1-1
CDR3: CASSYEAVNTEAFF
DNA: TGTGCCAGCAGTTACGAGGCGGTGAACACTGAAGCTTTCTTT

V: TRBV18
D: .
size: once
J: TRBJ2-5
CDR3: CASSPGSNQETQYF
DNA: TGTGCCAGCTCACCTGGGAGTAACCAAGAGACCCAGTACTTC

V: TRBV29-1
D: .
size: .
J: TRBJ2-7
CDR3: CSVDTGSEQYF
DNA: TGCAGCGTTGACACAGGTTCCGAGCAGTACTTC

V: TRBV14
D: .
size: once
J: TRBJ2-3
CDR3: CASSQRDTQYF
DNA: TGTGCCAGCAGCCAAAGAGATACGCAGTATTTT

V: TRBV5-1
D: TRBD1
size: .
J: TRBJ2-7
CDR3: CASNQNPGTGINYEQYF
DNA: TGCGCCAGCAACCAAAACCCCGGGACAGGGATTAACTACGAGCAGTACTTC

V: TRBV6-4
D: TRBD1
size: .
J: TRBJ2-1
CDR3: CASSLDRGLIYEQFF
DNA: TGTGCCAGCAGCCTTGACAGGGGGCTGATCTATGAGCAGTTCTTC

V: TRBV6-5
D: .
size: once
J: TRBJ2-7
CDR3: CASSYRQGYEQYF
DNA: TGTGCCAGCAGTTATCGGCAGGGGTACGAGCAGTACTTC

V: TRBV30
D: .
size: .
J: TRBJ2-7
CDR3: CAWRGLSYEQYF
DNA: TGTGCCTGGAGGGGATTGTCCTACGAGCAGTACTTC

V: TRBV29-1
D: .
size: .
J: TRBJ1-2
CDR3: CSVGQTSNYGYTF
DNA: TGCAGCGTAGGACAGACTTCAAACTATGGCTACACCTTC

V: TRBV15
D: TRBD2
size: .
J: TRBJ2-3
CDR3: CATSRGTSGGAVADTQYF
DNA: TGTGCCACCAGCAGAGGGACTAGCGGGGGGGCCGTGGCAGATACGCAGTATTTT

V: TRBV30
D: .
size: .
J: TRBJ1-1
CDR3: CAWSVEVTGTEAFF
DNA: TGTGCCTGGAGTGTTGAGGTGACAGGCACTGAAGCTTTCTTT